This T cell receptor beta chain was sequenced for a study of blood T cells in healthy people across ages. Study findings and constraints: A roughly linear fall in TCR beta diversity per million T cells was seen with increasing age. The diversity estimates, figures obtained from one million T cells, were considered underestimates.

A second roughly 6 to 12 cycle PCR used barcoded and J-beta primers. Each TCR beta cDNA got a 12-nucleotide random molecular identifier. Using its own MiXCR run on the 5' RACE reads, TCRdb lists one record per CDR3 protein. Among hundreds of thousands of distinct CDR3 sequences, approximately 21% were seen once, and the ten largest hold about 3.6%. Per sample, extraction of total RNA gave at least 5.5 micrograms in every case. The CDR3 sequence is 16 residues long. From germline, CDR1 is MNHEY and CDR2 SVGEGT. V lost 8 bases to trimming and J lost 5 bases, with 19 bases between them. This clonotype was seen a few times. The antigen is not known.

The specimen was blood. The chain joins TRBV6-2 or TRBV6-3 to TRBJ1-6; maybe TRBD1 (6 bases). This TCR was recovered from a man aged 70-80 years in good health. CDR3 in amino acids: CASGRGTASDNSPLHF. The CDR3 DNA reads as TGTGCCAGCGGAAGGGGGACGGCGTCGGATAATTCACCCCTCCACTTT.